This T cell receptor (beta chain) was obtained from a study of shared clonotypes between healthy human individuals. For the study at large: The people who gave samples were two women and a few men aged 18 to 49. Study-level results: Naive CD4 clonotypes overlapped across a few donors at about 5.2%.

The run depth of the assay was deep. Only in-frame clones appear in the TCRdb table, and some are missing; sequencing was by immunoSEQ multiplex PCR. The sample consists of about 690,000 clones, roughly 87% of them appearing once. In this sample, this clone turned up once. The target antigen is unknown. The origin of this receptor is a young man in good health. Some clones in this sample may be carry-over from other donors' samples. Input material: memory CD8+ T cells from PBMCs. Subset noted: CD45RO+ cells pooled with CCR7-negative TemRA cells.

CDR3 bases: TGTGCCAGCAGTAACCGGGACAGGGTACCACTAGCCAAAAACATTCAGTACTTC. Amino acid sequence: CASSNRDRVPLAKNIQYF. The chain carries TRBV2 and TRBJ2-4, with 9 nucleotides matching TRBD1. V was pared by 5 bases and J by 0 bases, with 11 bases of the junction left unmatched. Germline-derived CDR1 and CDR2 are SNHLY and FYNNEI. The CDR3 extends over 18 amino acids.